This T cell receptor beta chain was found in a study of control samples from healthy donors and cancer patients. Trimming left V 3 bases short and J 7 bases short, with 12 bases between. This CDR3 spans 14 amino acids. CDR1 and CDR2 from the germline V gene are KGHDR and SFDVKD. The data were produced by immunoSEQ multiplex PCR, yet TCRdb's version contains in-frame clones alone and is incomplete. Here the sample spans fewer than 15,000 clones, roughly 94% being singletons. This clonotype was obtained from a man in his sixties or seventies with head and neck cancer. This chain uses TRBV24-1 with TRBJ2-1; D is possibly TRBD2 (6 bases). The sequencing input was PBMCs. DNA of the CDR3: TGTGCCACCAGTGATGCTGCTAGCGTTAATGAGCAGTTCTTC. This translates into CATSDAASVNEQFF.